The rows below give T cell receptor beta chains drawn from one sample of a study of CD4+ T cells in melanoma. The method was immunoSEQ multiplex PCR; TCRdb's version includes in-frame clones alone and lacks a portion of them. The sample shows roughly 120,000 clones, approximately 92% of them seen only once. Sequencing input: peripheral blood. The receptors shown here come from a human donor with melanoma. The CDR3 runs from the conserved cysteine through the conserved F or W. D genes are given only for firm matches. Expanded clones get a size class; other rows say once, few or many, or leave the size out.

j_call,v_call,d_call,clone_size,cdr3_nt,cdr3_aa
TRBJ2-5,TRBV7-2,TRBD2,.,TGTGCCAGCAGCTTAGTTCTAGGGCGGGAGGAAGAGACCCAGTACTTC,CASSLVLGREEETQYF
TRBJ1-4,TRBV5-6,.,.,TGTGCCAGCAGCTTTGCGGGGATCGAGAAAAAACTGTTTTTT,CASSFAGIEKKLFF
TRBJ2-7,TRBV7-9,.,.,TGTGCCAGCAGTAAACAGGGATCGGTGCAGTACTTC,CASSKQGSVQYF
TRBJ2-7,TRBV27,.,.,TGTGCCAGCAGTTTGGGCCTAAACTACGAGCAGTACTTC,CASSLGLNYEQYF
TRBJ2-3,TRBV11-3,.,.,TGTGCCAGCAGCGTCTCTAGCATTCGGGCAGATACGCAGTATTTT,CASSVSSIRADTQYF
TRBJ2-5,TRBV19,.,.,TGTGCCAGTAGTATCTCCAGGGTTGAGACCCAGTACTTC,CASSISRVETQYF
TRBJ1-2,TRBV7-9,TRBD1,once,TGTGCCAGCAGCTTAAATCCAGGGGGTAACTATGGCTACACCTTC,CASSLNPGGNYGYTF
TRBJ2-7,TRBV27,TRBD2,.,TGTGCCAGCAGTATGGATCCAGCGGGAGCGTCAACCTACGAGCAGTACTTC,CASSMDPAGASTYEQYF
TRBJ1-6,TRBV19,.,.,TGTGCCAGTAGTATCCTACGAGGGACGGAAGGTTCACCCCTCCACTTT,CASSILRGTEGSPLHF
TRBJ1-1,TRBV19,.,once,TGTGCCAGTAGTAGGCCAGGGGTGAACACTGAAGCTTTCTTT,CASSRPGVNTEAFF
TRBJ1-1,TRBV7-9,TRBD1,.,TGTGCCAGCAGCTTAAATCGACAGGGCACTGAAGCTTTCTTT,CASSLNRQGTEAFF
TRBJ1-4,TRBV28,TRBD1,.,TGTGCCAGCAGTACCCGACAGGGTGGGGAAAAACTGTTTTTT,CASSTRQGGEKLFF
TRBJ1-1,TRBV7-9,.,.,TGTGCCAGCAGCTTAGAGGCCGACACTGAAGCTTTCTTT,CASSLEADTEAFF
TRBJ1-5,TRBV5-6,TRBD1,.,TGTGCCAGCAGCGACGCAGGGGGCTTGAATCAGCCCCAGCATTTT,CASSDAGGLNQPQHF
TRBJ2-3,TRBV29-1,TRBD2,.,TGCAGCTCAACCAGAGGACTAGCGATTGGGGATACGCAGTATTTT,CSSTRGLAIGDTQYF
TRBJ1-2,TRBV4-3,TRBD1,once,TGCGCCAGCAGCCAATCGACAGGGTATGGCTACACCTTC,CASSQSTGYGYTF
TRBJ2-1,TRBV28,TRBD2,.,TGTGCCAGCAGTTCCCCGGGGGGGCCGAGGCTTGAGCAGTTCTTC,CASSSPGGPRLEQFF
TRBJ2-7,TRBV30,.,.,TGTGCCTGGAGTATCCTTACCGAGCAGTACTTC,CAWSILTEQYF
TRBJ2-7,TRBV6-1,TRBD2,.,TGTGCCAGCAGTGAGGGACTAGCGGGGGGACCGTACGAGCAGTACTTC,CASSEGLAGGPYEQYF
TRBJ2-1,TRBV5-1,.,.,TGCGCCAGCAGCTTGTTCGTGGCGGGGAACTACAATGAGCAGTTCTTC,CASSLFVAGNYNEQFF
TRBJ1-5,TRBV7-2,.,once,TGTGCCAGCAGCTTACAGGACTATCAGCCCCAGCATTTT,CASSLQDYQPQHF
TRBJ2-5,TRBV9,TRBD1,.,TGTGCCAGCAGCGAAGGGACAGTTGACCAAGAGACCCAGTACTTC,CASSEGTVDQETQYF
TRBJ2-7,TRBV28,.,.,TGTGCCAGCAGACCACCGGGAAGGACGGACGAGCAGTACTTC,CASRPPGRTDEQYF
TRBJ2-3,TRBV7-3,.,once,TGTGCCAGCAGCTTTGCCAGAAGGGATACGCAGTATTTT,CASSFARRDTQYF
TRBJ1-1,TRBV19,TRBD1,once,TGTGCCAGTAGTATAGGAGGACAGGGCGTCATGAACACTGAAGCTTTCTTT,CASSIGGQGVMNTEAFF
TRBJ2-4,TRBV6-1,.,.,TGTGCCAGCAGTACCTACCCCATTCAGTACTTC,CASSTYPIQYF
TRBJ1-2,TRBV7-2,.,.,TGTGCCAGCAGCTTAACAGCATTATATGGCTACACCTTC,CASSLTALYGYTF
TRBJ2-5,TRBV19,TRBD1,.,TGTGCCAGTAGTTCGGACAGGGGGTTGGAGACCCAGTACTTC,CASSSDRGLETQYF
TRBJ2-3,TRBV6-5,TRBD2,.,TGTGCCAGCCAGACTAGCGGGTTCACAGATACGCAGTATTTT,CASQTSGFTDTQYF
TRBJ2-1,TRBV27,.,.,TGTGCCAGCTATAAAATGAGCTCCTACAATGAGCAGTTCTTC,CASYKMSSYNEQFF
TRBJ1-5,TRBV12-5,.,once,TGTGCTAGTTCTTTTGGAATCAATCAGCCCCAGCATTTT,CASSFGINQPQHF
TRBJ2-7,TRBV30,TRBD1,.,TGTGCCTGGAGTGCGGGACAGGGGTCCACCTCTTACGAGCAGTACTTC,CAWSAGQGSTSYEQYF
TRBJ1-2,TRBV4-1,.,.,TGCGCCAGCAGCCAAGATTTAGGGGGTTACTATGGCTACACCTTC,CASSQDLGGYYGYTF
TRBJ2-1,TRBV4-2,TRBD1,.,TGTGCCAGCAGCCAAGATGGGACAGGGGGCAATGAGCAGTTCTTC,CASSQDGTGGNEQFF
TRBJ2-7,TRBV7-7,TRBD1,.,TGTGCCAGCAGCCCCCCAGGGGGCGAGCAGTACTTC,CASSPPGGEQYF
TRBJ2-7,TRBV5-1,TRBD2,.,TGCGCCAGCACCCCAGCCGGGGGAGGGGCCTACGAGCAGTACTTC,CASTPAGGGAYEQYF
TRBJ2-5,TRBV7-7,TRBD2,.,TGTGCCAGCAGCTCTGGCCTGGGGGGGCAAGAGACCCAGTACTTC,CASSSGLGGQETQYF
TRBJ2-3,TRBV7-3,.,.,TGTGCCAGCAGCTCTCAACAGGAAGATACGCAGTATTTT,CASSSQQEDTQYF
TRBJ1-3,TRBV4-2,.,.,TGTGCCAGCAGCCAACCGGGTCCGAGCTCTGGAAACACCATATATTTT,CASSQPGPSSGNTIYF
TRBJ1-2,TRBV14,TRBD1,once,TGTGCCAGCAGCCTCCGACAGGGGGCTAGCTATGGCTACACCTTC,CASSLRQGASYGYTF
TRBJ2-5,TRBV2,.,.,TGTGCCAGTCACCTCGCCGGGGAGACCCAGTACTTC,CASHLAGETQYF
TRBJ2-1,TRBV6-5,TRBD2,many,TGTGCCAGCAGTTTAGACCCTAGCGGATACAATGAGCAGTTCTTC,CASSLDPSGYNEQFF